These T cell receptor beta chains were read from a single sample in a study of blood T cell repertoires in COVID-19. Some clones are missing from TCRdb's copy, which holds only in-frame ones; the method was immunoSEQ multiplex PCR. The profile shows over 350,000 clones, 88% of them singletons. Sequenced input: PBMCs or T cells enriched from blood (not recorded which). The receptors come from a woman between 18 and 30 years old who had recovered from COVID-19. Both conserved end residues are part of each CDR3. A D gene is named only where the DNA matches it firmly. Some rows have no size entry. The others give once, few or many, or a class for an expanded clone.

>TRBJ2-5|NA|TRBD2|TRBV27
TGTGCCAGCAGTTTATCCCCGGGGGGAGAGACCCAGTACTTC
CASSLSPGGETQYF
>TRBJ2-7|NA|TRBD2|TRBV9
TGTGCCAGCAGCGTAGGACTAGCGGGGGGCGAGCAGTACTTC
CASSVGLAGGEQYF
>TRBJ1-1|NA|TRBD1|TRBV25-1
TGTGCCAGCAGTTCCACAGGGGACACTGAAGCTTTCTTT
CASSSTGDTEAFF
>TRBJ1-2|NA|NA|TRBV5-1
TGCGCCAGCAGCTTGAACAATCTCGAGGGAGGCTACACCTTC
CASSLNNLEGGYTF
>TRBJ1-6|NA|NA|TRBV3-1/TRBV3-2
TGTGCCAGCACTCAAGGGGAGGGCTCACCCCTCCACTTT
CASTQGEGSPLHF
>TRBJ2-7|NA|NA|TRBV2
TGTGCCAGCACCCCGGGACCCCCCGGGACATCCAGCTCCTACGAGCAGTACTTC
CASTPGPPGTSSSYEQYF
>TRBJ2-7|NA|NA|TRBV30
TGTGCCTGGAGTGTAAAAGCGCACGAGCAGTACTTC
CAWSVKAHEQYF
>TRBJ2-1|once|NA|TRBV7-2
TGTGCCAGCAGCGTAGCCCAGACCTACAATGAGCAGTTCTTC
CASSVAQTYNEQFF
>TRBJ1-2|few|TRBD1|TRBV6-2/TRBV6-3
TGTGCCAGCAGCCCGGGACAGGGTGCAACTAACTATGGCTACACCTTC
CASSPGQGATNYGYTF
>TRBJ1-1|NA|NA|TRBV5-5
TGTGCCAGCAGCTTGTTTCGGAACACTGAAGCTTTCTTT
CASSLFRNTEAFF
>TRBJ1-5|NA|NA|TRBV28
TGTGCCAGCAGATCGGACAGTCGGGGCAATCAGCCCCAGCATTTT
CASRSDSRGNQPQHF
>TRBJ2-2|NA|NA|TRBV16
TGTGCCAGCAGCCAACAGGGTCCCGGGGAGCTGTTTTTT
CASSQQGPGELFF
>TRBJ1-3|few|NA|TRBV28
TGTGCCAGCACGGAGTTGGCGGACAGCCGGTTGACGTCGGGAAACACCATATATTTT
CASTELADSRLTSGNTIYF
>TRBJ2-7|NA|TRBD1|TRBV30
TGTGCCTGGAGTGTGTTCGGGACAGGGCGCTACGAGCAGTACTTC
CAWSVFGTGRYEQYF
>TRBJ1-1|once|NA|TRBV4-2
TGTGCCAGCAGCCTAGCGGGCCTGAACACTGAAGCTTTCTTT
CASSLAGLNTEAFF
>TRBJ2-7|NA|NA|TRBV28
TGTGCCAGCAGTGCCCTTGGCGGGGCGGTTTACGAGCAGTACTTC
CASSALGGAVYEQYF
>TRBJ2-1|NA|TRBD2|TRBV7-2
TGTGCCAGCAGCTTAGATGTACTAGCGGGGGAGGGTGAGCAGTTCTTC
CASSLDVLAGEGEQFF